This passage covers 23 T cell receptor beta chains from one sample sequenced in a study of identical twins. TCRdb independently ran MiXCR on the 5' RACE reads; one entry per CDR3 protein. The table has about 490,000 distinct CDR3 sequences, 13% to 15% seen once. The same sample was also used in a study of yellow fever vaccine responses in identical twins.

Material for sequencing was CD4+ T cells sorted from blood. Receptors originate from a young woman in good health.

This clonotype was detected only a few times. This chain joins TRBV10-2 and TRBJ2-2; no clear D. Trimming removed 6 bases at V and 5 bases at J, with 13 bases between. CDR1 and CDR2 from the germline V gene are WSHSY and SAAADI. The CDR3 extends over 14 amino acids. The CDR3 coding sequence is TGCGCCAGCAGCGCGATGTTCCAAACCGGGGAGCTGTTTTTT. It encodes CASSAMFQTGELFF.

This clonotype was counted only a few times. The chain combines TRBV3-1 with TRBJ2-5; D unresolved. The CDR3 length is 15 residues. Between the trimmed V and J ends, which lost 1 base and 2 bases, there was a span of 11 bases. From germline, CDR1 is LGHDT and CDR2 YNNKEL (reference sequence). CDR3 DNA sequence: TGTGCCAGCAGCCAAGTGTCTCTCCAACAAGAGACCCAGTACTTC. Its translation is CASSQVSLQQETQYF.

This clonotype occurred a few times. The chain is built from TRBV29-1 and TRBJ2-5; a weak D match, TRBD2 (6 bases). The germline CDR1 and CDR2 sequences are SQVTM and ANQGSEA. The CDR3 spans 13 residues. V dropped 0 bases and J dropped 5 bases, with 10 bases sitting between them. Here the CDR3 reads CSVEEGLRETQYF. In nucleotides, the CDR3 is TGCAGCGTTGAAGAAGGACTACGGGAGACCCAGTACTTC.

This clonotype was detected only a few times. The chain couples TRBV5-1 to TRBJ2-1; 10 bases are a match to TRBD2. The CDR3 spans 14 residues. Germline V gives CDR1 SGHRS, CDR2 YFSETQ. The junction had 3 bases not matched to a gene; V was cut back by 2 bases and J by 7 bases. This CDR3 reads CASSFASGSNEQFF. The CDR3 coding sequence is TGCGCCAGCAGCTTCGCTAGCGGGAGTAATGAGCAGTTCTTC.

The rearrangement joins TRBV28 to TRBJ2-3; perhaps D is TRBD1 or TRBD2 (5 bases each). V was pared by 10 bases and J by 0 bases, with 11 bases between. Germline CDR1 is MDHEN and CDR2 is SYDVKM. The CDR3 contains 13 residues. The chain's CDR3 is CATSGRSTDTQYF. The CDR3 DNA reads TGTGCCACCTCGGGGCGGAGCACAGATACGCAGTATTTT.

The CDR3 loop is CASTGGTNTGELFF. CDR3 nucleotides: TGTGCCAGCACTGGGGGCACGAACACCGGGGAGCTGTTTTTT. The chain has TRBV25-1 and TRBJ2-2; perhaps TRBD1 as D (6 bases). CDR3 length: 14 residues. V was trimmed by 7 bases and J by 0 bases, leaving 9 bases between them. The germline CDR1 and CDR2 sequences are MGHDK and SYGVNS.

The CDR3 loop is CASSYSGTDMMAFF. The CDR3 nucleotides are TGTGCCAGCAGTTACTCGGGGACTGATATGATGGCTTTCTTT. V and J are TRBV6-5 and TRBJ1-1; maybe TRBD1 (5 bases). Trimming removed 0 bases from V and 11 bases from J, with 16 bases in between. The germline V gene has CDR1 MNHEY and CDR2 SVGAGI. The CDR3 contains 14 residues.

This clonotype has just a few counts. The chain recombines TRBV2 with TRBJ2-7, with 7 bases aligning to TRBD1. This CDR3 is built from 13 residues. V lost 5 bases and J lost 5; bases outside the gene matches: 6. CDR1 is SNHLY and CDR2 is FYNNEI in the germline V gene. CDR3 sequence reads: CASSRQGLHEQYV. The DNA for the CDR3 is TGTGCCAGCAGTAGACAGGGTTTGCACGAGCAGTACGTC.

There are many counts of this clonotype. CDR3 sequence: CSVEVTPYEQYV. The DNA for the CDR3 is TGCAGCGTTGAAGTGACCCCCTACGAGCAGTACGTC. This sequence joins TRBV29-1 and TRBJ2-7; unclear D gene. The CDR3 runs to 12 residues. In germline, CDR1 is SQVTM, CDR2 ANQGSEA. V lost 1 base to trimming and J lost 2 bases, with 6 bases between them.

The V call is TRBV6-5, the J call TRBJ1-1, with D unclear. The V and J ends lost 3 bases and 8 bases respectively, with 7 bases between them. This CDR3 has 11 amino acids. Germline V CDR1 and CDR2: MNHEY, SVGAGI. The chain's CDR3 is CASSYFGEAFF. CDR3 sequence (DNA): TGTGCCAGCAGTTATTTTGGAGAAGCTTTCTTT.

Turning to this clonotype: Since no conserved phenylalanine or tryptophan closes the CDR3, a read error is the likely cause. V gene TRBV7-9 combines with J gene TRBJ2-1, with D maybe TRBD2 (6 bases). Deletions cut 2 bases from V and 5 bases from J, with 16 bases between. Germline V gene lookup returns CDR1 SEHNR and CDR2 FQNEAQ (reference sequence). This CDR3 has 16 amino acids. The CDR3 loop reads CASSLRAGPGDNEQFL. CDR3 DNA: TGTGCCAGCAGCTTACGCGCGGGACCTGGTGACAATGAGCAGTTCCTC.

The sample holds a few counts of this clonotype. This chain uses TRBV28 with TRBJ2-7, with 8 bases aligning to TRBD2. The CDR3 consists of 14 residues. The V segment lost 2 bases and the J segment 6 bases; nucleotides outside the gene matches: 6. CDR1 and CDR2 from the germline V gene are MDHEN and SYDVKM. The DNA for the CDR3 is TGTGCCAGCAGTTTAACCGGACTAGCCAGCGAGCAGTACTTC. It is translated as CASSLTGLASEQYF.

This clonotype came up a few times. The rearrangement uses TRBV5-5 and TRBJ2-2, with TRBD2 matching over 14 bases. Looked up from germline, CDR1 is SGHKS and CDR2 is YYEKEE (reference sequence). V gave up 1 base and J gave up 7 bases; unmatched junction bases: 6. This CDR3 is 17 amino acids long. CDR3 amino acids: CASSLTRLAGGFGELFF. The CDR3 DNA reads TGTGCCAGCAGCTTGACCCGACTAGCGGGGGGGTTCGGGGAGCTGTTTTTT.

V is TRBV20-1 and J is TRBJ2-1; D possibly corresponds to TRBD1 (6 bases). The germline CDR1 and CDR2 sequences are DFQATT and SNEGSKA (reference sequence). Trimming shortened V by 3 bases and J by 4 bases, and 13 bases separated the two germline ends. The CDR3 runs to 14 residues. In DNA form, the CDR3 reads TGCAGTGCTAGTGTGGGGGCGCAGTACAATGAGCAGTTCTTC. Protein: CSASVGAQYNEQFF.

The chain combines TRBV5-1 with TRBJ2-5; a possible D gene is TRBD2 (6 bases). Germline CDR1 SGHRS, CDR2 YFSETQ. The CDR3 is 16 residues long. Trimming took off 0 bases at V and 0 bases at J, with 12 bases between the two ends. CDR3 protein: CASSLGAGRYQETQYF. The CDR3 DNA reads TGCGCCAGCAGCTTGGGCGCGGGGAGGTACCAAGAGACCCAGTACTTC. The full variable domain, in which reference TRBV5-1 and TRBJ2-5 provide the parts outside the CDR3, is KAGVTQTPRYLIKTRGQQVTLSCSPISGHRSVSWYQQTPGQGLQFLFEYFSETQRNKGNFPGRFSGRQFSNSRSEMNVSTLELGDSALYLCASSLGAGRYQETQYFGPGTRLLVL.

The rearrangement uses TRBV3-1 and TRBJ2-2; D is unclear. Germline loops: CDR1 LGHDT, CDR2 YNNKEL (reference sequence). The V and J ends lost 2 bases and 2 bases respectively, with 3 bases between them. The CDR3 runs 13 residues. The DNA of the CDR3 is TGTGCCAGCAGCCAACTTAACACCGGGGAGCTGTTTTTT. It translates to CASSQLNTGELFF.

The chain recombines TRBV3-1 with TRBJ2-5; TRBD1 agrees at 7 bases. The CDR3 totals 17 residues. Germline trimming cut 4 bases from V and 3 bases from J; bases unmatched to any gene: 14. Germline CDR1 and CDR2: LGHDT and YNNKEL (reference sequence). CDR3 protein: CASSPTFTQGEKETQYF. Written as DNA, the CDR3 is TGTGCCAGCAGCCCAACCTTCACCCAGGGGGAGAAAGAGACCCAGTACTTC.

The chain uses TRBV20-1 and TRBJ2-3; D could derive from TRBD1 or TRBD2 (7 bases each). CDR3 length: 15 amino acids. Trimming stripped 6 bases from V and 2 bases from J, with 18 bases between. Germline V gives CDR1 DFQATT, CDR2 SNEGSKA (reference sequence). CDR3: CSASGGGPPTDTQYF. CDR3 DNA: TGCAGTGCGTCAGGGGGGGGGCCCCCCACAGATACGCAGTATTTT.

There are a few counts of this clonotype. The chain links TRBV7-8 to TRBJ2-1; no firm D call. From germline, CDR1 is SGHVS and CDR2 FQNEAQ. V was shortened by 6 bases and J by 0 bases, with 9 bases between the two germline ends. The CDR3 extends over 14 amino acids. This chain's CDR3 is CASRPELSYNEQFF. The CDR3 bases are TGTGCCAGCAGGCCCGAACTCTCCTACAATGAGCAGTTCTTC.

The chain combines TRBV10-3 with TRBJ1-1; 9 bases match TRBD1. The CDR3 loop spans 17 amino acids. Unmatched junction bases numbered 11, after V lost 6 bases and J lost 0 bases. Germline-derived CDR1 and CDR2 are ENHRY and SYGVKD. CDR3 loop: CAISERQGDSLNTEAFF. CDR3 nucleotide sequence: TGTGCCATCAGCGAAAGACAGGGGGATTCCCTGAACACTGAAGCTTTCTTT.

The rearrangement links TRBV2 to TRBJ2-7, with D possibly being TRBD1 (5 bases). Germline-derived CDR1 and CDR2 are SNHLY and FYNNEI. There are 13 residues in the CDR3. Trimming left V 3 bases short and J 4 bases short, with 10 bases between. CDR3 DNA: TGTGCCAGCAGTGAGCAGGGCACATACGAGCAGTACGTC. Translated: CASSEQGTYEQYV.

There are a few counts of this clonotype. The chain recombines TRBV4-1 with TRBJ1-1; maybe TRBD1 (6 bases). Trimming took 4 bases from V and 0 from J, leaving 12 bases between them. CDR1 is MGHRA, CDR2 YSYEKL, per germline. The length of the CDR3 is 15 residues. CDR3 bases: TGCGCCAGCAGCCCTCAGGGGACATTGAACACTGAAGCTTTCTTT. Translation gives CASSPQGTLNTEAFF.

This clonotype has more than one count but fewer than ten. The V and J genes are TRBV2 and TRBJ2-1; D is possibly TRBD1 or TRBD2 (6 bases each). Trimming stripped 4 bases from V and 8 bases from J, with 9 bases between. The germline CDR1 and CDR2 sequences are SNHLY and FYNNEI. CDR3 length equals 12 residues. CDR3 DNA sequence: TGTGCCAGCAGTGCTAGGGGGGATGAGCAGTTCTTC. It is translated as CASSARGDEQFF.